A few counts support the clone carrying this T cell receptor beta chain. These data come from a study of blood T cell repertoires in COVID-19. On the study more broadly: Acute-phase and convalescent COVID-19 samples originated in the United States, Italy and Spain. Sources were T cells, B-cell-depleted T cells, or PBMCs; the material itself was cDNA or gDNA.

This CDR3 is 15 amino acids long. Per germline, CDR1 SGHNT and CDR2 YYREEE (reference sequence). V gave up 4 bases and J gave up 3 bases, with 17 bases separating them. In the study's own analysis: Amplification of reference gene primers was used by the study to estimate nucleated cell counts. The data were produced by immunoSEQ multiplex PCR, yet TCRdb's version contains in-frame clones alone and is incomplete. The V and J calls and clone size come from that table; D and trimming were worked out from the DNA. Of fewer than 150,000 clones detected, roughly 79% appear once; the ten largest clones hold 10% to 12%.

The sample consisted of peripheral blood. The receptor comes from a human donor in a cohort sampled during active COVID-19. This chain connects TRBV5-4 to TRBJ2-7; possibly TRBD1 for D (6 bases). DNA of the CDR3: TGTGCCAGCAGCGGGAATCAACAGGGAAACTACGAGCAGTACTTC. Translated, it gives CASSGNQQGNYEQYF.